What follows are 17 T cell receptor beta chains derived from one specimen sequenced in a study of cytomegalovirus exposure and HLA in healthy donors. It was with 60 Vbeta and 13 Jbeta primers that the PCR ran. The repertoire was sequenced with immunoSEQ multiplex PCR; TCRdb's copy has only in-frame clones and lacks some. This table has about 150,000 clones, roughly 80% appearing once. Sample: PBMCs. These receptors were collected from a young man in good health and CMV-seronegative.

The chain uses TRBV5-1 and TRBJ2-5; D gene ambiguous. Per germline, CDR1 SGHRS and CDR2 YFSETQ. Trimming cost V 2 bases and J 2 bases, with 4 bases left between them. This CDR3 has 12 amino acids. The CDR3 DNA follows: TGCGCCAGCAGCTTTGCGCAAGAGACCCAGTACTTC. The encoded protein is CASSFAQETQYF.

This clone has a single count. This chain links TRBV6-5 with TRBJ2-5; TRBD1 might be the D (6 bases). The germline CDR1 and CDR2 sequences are MNHEY and SVGAGI. CDR3 size: 14 residues. Trimming took off 2 bases at V and 1 base at J, with 8 bases between the two ends. The CDR3 loop reads CASSYGTLQETQYF. For the CDR3, the DNA is TGTGCCAGCAGTTACGGGACACTCCAAGAGACCCAGTACTTC.

The genes are TRBV30 and TRBJ1-2; D perhaps matches TRBD1 (6 bases). Looked up from germline, CDR1 is GTSNPN and CDR2 is SVGIG (reference sequence). The ends were cut back, 5 bases at V and 13 bases at J, with 17 bases in the middle. This CDR3 contains 11 residues. CDR3 nucleotide sequence: TGTGCCTGGTCCCCCAGGGACATCCCCACCTTC. Translated: CAWSPRDIPTF.

This clone was detected only a few times. This chain joins TRBV27 and TRBJ1-4; tentative D call: TRBD1 (5 bases). V was shortened by 0 bases and J by 0 bases, with 8 bases between the two germline ends. Germline V gene lookup returns CDR1 MNHEY and CDR2 SMNVEV (reference sequence). The CDR3 covers 16 residues. The CDR3 here is CASSLSGGATNEKLFF. The CDR3 DNA follows: TGTGCCAGCAGTTTATCGGGGGGTGCAACTAATGAAAAACTGTTTTTT.

This chain joins TRBV29-1 and TRBJ2-7, with a possible D match to TRBD1 (5 bases). CDR3 length: 11 amino acids. Trimming took 7 bases from V and 2 from J, leaving 9 bases between them. Germline loops: CDR1 SQVTM, CDR2 ANQGSEA. CDR3: CSAVGAYEQYF. Written as DNA, the CDR3 is TGCAGCGCCGTAGGGGCCTACGAGCAGTACTTC.

The chain uses TRBV9 and TRBJ1-1, with 7 bases matching TRBD1. CDR3 size: 14 residues. From germline, CDR1 is SGDLS and CDR2 YYNGEE. V was clipped by 7 bases and J by 3 bases; unmatched bases: 9. As DNA, the CDR3 is TGTGCCAGCGCCCTCACAGGGGTCGACACTGAAGCTTTCTTT. Translation: CASALTGVDTEAFF. Looking up the rest from reference TRBV9 and TRBJ1-1 gives the full variable domain: DSGVTQTPKHLITATGQRVTLRCSPRSGDLSVYWYQQSLDQGLQFLIQYYNGEERAKGNILERFSAQQFPDLHSELNLSSLELGDSALYFCASALTGVDTEAFFGQGTRLTVV.

This sequence joins TRBV18 and TRBJ2-3; TRBD2 aligns across 11 bases. Germline V gene sequence: CDR1 KGHSH, CDR2 LQKENI. Unmatched junction bases numbered 3, after V lost 0 bases and J lost 4 bases. The CDR3 covers 16 residues. The CDR3 bases are TGTGCCAGCTCACCACCCGGGACTAGCGGACCAGATACGCAGTATTTT. Translation: CASSPPGTSGPDTQYF.

This chain joins TRBV2 and TRBJ2-3; the D gene is possibly TRBD2 (6 bases). Germline CDR1 and CDR2: SNHLY and FYNNEI. V gave up 7 bases and J gave up 10 bases, with 21 bases separating them. The CDR3 is 14 amino acids. The CDR3 reads CASTRGPQTGAQYF. The CDR3 DNA sequence: TGTGCCAGCACCCGGGGCCCGCAAACGGGAGCGCAGTATTTT.

This chain joins TRBV10-3 and TRBJ2-7, with 10 bases aligning to TRBD1. Trimming took 4 bases from V and 3 from J; bases not matched to a gene: 3. This CDR3 spans 14 amino acids. Germline V CDR1 and CDR2: ENHRY, SYGVKD. The CDR3 loop reads CAISGGQGNYEQYF. CDR3 in DNA: TGTGCCATCAGTGGGGGACAGGGGAACTACGAGCAGTACTTC.

The V gene is TRBV7-2, the J gene TRBJ2-7; D is possibly TRBD2 (7 bases). The germline V gene encodes CDR1 SGHTA and CDR2 FQGNSA. The CDR3 spans 12 residues. The V end lost 5 bases, the J end lost 12 bases, and 17 bases lay between the germline ends. This chain's CDR3 is CASSNPSGGGYF. The CDR3 DNA sequence: TGTGCCAGCAGCAACCCTAGCGGAGGGGGGTACTTC.

On this clone itself: The same CDR3 can be traced to other DNA sequences in this sample. The genes are TRBV19 and TRBJ2-5; D is unclear. V was shortened by 3 bases and J by 5 bases, with 4 bases between the two germline ends. The V gene's germline CDR1 is LNHDA and CDR2 SQIVND (reference sequence). The CDR3 length is 11 residues. The chain's CDR3 is CASSIRETQYF. DNA of the CDR3: TGTGCCAGTAGTATCCGGGAGACCCAGTACTTC.

The sample holds one count of this clone. This chain links TRBV28 with TRBJ1-1; no clear D gene. Trimming stripped 1 base from V and 2 bases from J, with 5 bases between. The CDR3 is 13 amino acids. Per germline, CDR1 MDHEN and CDR2 SYDVKM. For the CDR3, the DNA is TGTGCCAGCAGTTTATCAGGCAACACTGAAGCTTTCTTT. Its protein product is CASSLSGNTEAFF.

The gene calls are TRBV30 and TRBJ2-1; 13 nucleotides align to TRBD2. This CDR3 comprises 13 residues. J was trimmed by 7 bases and V by 5 bases; bases with no gene match: 2. Germline V gives CDR1 GTSNPN, CDR2 SVGIG (reference sequence). In DNA form, the CDR3 reads TGTGCCTGGGGACTAGCGGGAGTGAATGAGCAGTTCTTC. The encoded protein is CAWGLAGVNEQFF.

The rearrangement joins TRBV18 to TRBJ1-1; 12 bases line up with TRBD1. The CDR3 is 18 residues long. The germline V gene encodes CDR1 KGHSH and CDR2 LQKENI. The trim removed 2 bases at V and 1 base at J, leaving 8 bases unmatched. Here the CDR3 reads CASSPAGQGADSNTEAFF. In DNA form, the CDR3 reads TGTGCCAGCTCACCAGCGGGACAGGGGGCAGACTCGAACACTGAAGCTTTCTTT.

V gene TRBV5-1 combines with J gene TRBJ2-1; 10 bases map to TRBD2. CDR3 length: 16 amino acids. Germline lookup yields CDR1 SGHRS and CDR2 YFSETQ. The V segment lost 4 bases and the J segment 8 bases; nucleotides outside the gene matches: 12. In nucleotides, the CDR3 is TGCGCCAGCAGCCGAATACCTAGCGGGAGTGATGATGAGCAGTTCTTC. Protein sequence: CASSRIPSGSDDEQFF.

This chain uses TRBV19 with TRBJ1-4; D is unclear. Germline V lookup: CDR1 LNHDA, CDR2 SQIVND (reference sequence). This CDR3 has 13 residues. Trimming took off 4 bases at V and 5 bases at J, with 8 bases between the two ends. The CDR3 reads CASSRSENEKLFF. In DNA form, the CDR3 reads TGTGCCAGTAGTAGGTCGGAGAATGAAAAACTGTTTTTT. The whole variable domain, filled in from reference TRBV19 and TRBJ1-4, reads DGGITQSPKYLFRKEGQNVTLSCEQNLNHDAMYWYRQDPGQGLRLIYYSQIVNDFQKGDIAEGYSVSREKKESFPLTVTSAQKNPTAFYLCASSRSENEKLFFGSGTQLSVL.

This rearrangement joins TRBV7-2 to TRBJ2-1; 10 nucleotides match TRBD2. Germline assignment: CDR1 SGHTA and CDR2 FQGNSA. The CDR3 length is 15 residues. With V trimmed by 1 base and J by 5 bases, 2 bases remained unmatched. The CDR3 bases are TGTGCCAGCAGCTTAGGTCTAGCGGGAGACAATGAGCAGTTCTTC. Amino acid sequence: CASSLGLAGDNEQFF.